These 15 T cell receptor beta chains came from one sample sequenced in a study of beta chain features in type 1 diabetes. Expressed TCRB transcripts were sequenced because the entire RNA isolate underwent reverse transcription. Libraries were prepared by immunoSEQ multiplex PCR; TCRdb keeps only in-frame clonotypes and omits some of them. In the table there are 300,000 to 450,000 clones, roughly an eighth of which are singletons. The sample taken for sequencing was naive CD4+ T cells from blood. These receptors all come from a man aged 18 to 29 in good health.

This clone was found a few times. This chain connects TRBV27 to TRBJ2-2; TRBD2 matches at 11 bases. This CDR3 region has 17 residues. From germline, CDR1 is MNHEY and CDR2 SMNVEV (reference sequence). Losses at the gene ends were 5 bases for V and 2 bases for J; bases not matched to a gene: 7. CDR3 nucleotides: TGTGCCAGCAGTATACGGACTAGCGGGCTAAACACCGGGGAGCTGTTTTTT. Its translation is CASSIRTSGLNTGELFF.

This clone has a handful of counts. The genes are TRBV7-9 and TRBJ2-7; 7 bases line up with TRBD2. Germline V gives CDR1 SEHNR, CDR2 FQNEAQ (reference sequence). The CDR3 loop spans 13 amino acids. The V gene end was trimmed by 4 bases and the J gene end by 4 bases; junction bases not matched to a gene: 4. In nucleotides, the CDR3 is TGTGCCAGCAGCTGGCGGGAGTTGTACGAGCAGTACTTC. Translation gives CASSWRELYEQYF.

The chain carries TRBV7-2 and TRBJ2-3; 9 positions agree with TRBD2. CDR1 SGHTA and CDR2 FQGNSA come from the germline V gene. The CDR3 extends over 15 amino acids. Trimming cost V 1 base and J 5 bases; bases outside gene matches: 4. Written as DNA, the CDR3 is TGTGCCAGCAGCTTAGGCGGGGGGGCCATAGATACGCAGTATTTT. Protein: CASSLGGGAIDTQYF.

The rearrangement links TRBV11-2 to TRBJ2-5; 8 bases map to TRBD1. This CDR3 has 13 residues. V lost 7 bases to trimming and J lost 4 bases; unmatched junction nucleotides: 5. CDR1 SGHAT and CDR2 FQNNGV come from the germline V gene. The CDR3 DNA reads TGTGCCAGCAACCAACAGGGGGGAGAGACCCAGTACTTC. Amino acids: CASNQQGGETQYF.

This rearrangement joins TRBV4-2 to TRBJ2-2; 13 bases line up with TRBD2. J gave up 4 bases and V 8 bases, and 7 bases lay outside the gene matches. The CDR3 is 16 residues long. Looked up from germline, CDR1 is LGHNA and CDR2 is YNFKEQ. The CDR3 bases are TGTGCCAGCGGCGGACTAGCGGGGGCCACCACCGGGGAGCTGTTTTTT. It yields the protein CASGGLAGATTGELFF.

This clone turned up a few times. The chain carries TRBV6-5 and TRBJ1-1; weak D call: TRBD1 (5 bases). The V and J ends lost 6 bases and 1 base respectively, with 15 bases between them. The CDR3 covers 15 residues. Per the germline V gene, CDR1 is MNHEY and CDR2 is SVGAGI. The CDR3 bases are TGTGCCAGCAGGCCGCCGGGGGTGAGGAACACTGAAGCTTTCTTT. This encodes CASRPPGVRNTEAFF.

Of note for this clone: Just one base apart from a much larger clone, this may be a read error. Other DNA sequences in the same sample also yield this CDR3. The chain's CDR3 is CASSLGRNTEAFF. The CDR3 DNA is TGTGCCAGCAGCTTGGGGAGGAACACTGAAGCTTTCTTT. The chain recombines TRBV7-2 with TRBJ1-1; D remains ambiguous. In germline, CDR1 is SGHTA, CDR2 FQGNSA. The V end was cut by 3 bases, the J end by 1 base, with 6 bases between. This CDR3 comprises 13 residues.

The genes are TRBV5-4 and TRBJ2-3; 7 bases agree with TRBD1. The CDR3 has 15 residues. The germline V gene encodes CDR1 SGHNT and CDR2 YYREEE (reference sequence). V was pared by 2 bases and J by 2 bases, with 5 bases of the junction left unmatched. CDR3 DNA sequence: TGTGCCAGCAGCTTACGACAGGGACACACAGATACGCAGTATTTT. It yields the protein CASSLRQGHTDTQYF.

The V and J genes are TRBV11-2 and TRBJ2-7; TRBD1 aligns across 7 bases. Germline-derived CDR1 and CDR2 are SGHAT and FQNNGV. This CDR3 is built from 15 residues. Trimming cost V 5 bases and J 3 bases; bases outside gene matches: 10. Here the CDR3 DNA reads TGTGCCAGCAGCCCCGGGACAGCCCCGTACTACGAGCAGTACTTC. As protein: CASSPGTAPYYEQYF.

The CDR3 spells CASSLEMGGMLKTQYF. The CDR3 coding sequence is TGCGCCAGCAGCTTGGAGATGGGAGGCATGTTGAAGACCCAGTACTTC. The V gene is TRBV5-1, the J gene TRBJ2-5; perhaps TRBD2 as D (6 bases). The ends were cut back, 0 bases at V and 6 bases at J, with 18 bases in the middle. Germline V CDR1 and CDR2: SGHRS, YFSETQ. This CDR3 has 16 amino acids.

This clone was counted between two and nine times. The rearrangement links TRBV7-9 to TRBJ1-2; 7 nucleotides align to TRBD1. V lost 3 bases, J lost 2 bases, and 15 bases stayed unmatched. The CDR3 runs 18 residues. Germline values: CDR1 SEHNR, CDR2 FQNEAQ (reference sequence). The CDR3 here is CASSFAGWGQGVNYGYTF. The CDR3 DNA is TGTGCCAGCAGCTTCGCTGGCTGGGGGCAGGGGGTGAACTATGGCTACACCTTC.

The gene calls are TRBV19 and TRBJ2-3; TRBD2 matches at 9 bases. This CDR3 spans 16 amino acids. Trimming cost V 3 bases and J 6 bases; bases outside gene matches: 10. The germline gives CDR1 LNHDA, CDR2 SQIVND (reference sequence). The CDR3 sequence: CASSMEGGRASDTQYF. CDR3 DNA: TGTGCCAGTAGTATGGAGGGCGGGAGGGCCTCGGATACGCAGTATTTT.

V and J are TRBV21-1 and TRBJ2-2; the tabulated D call, TRBD2, remains unverified against the DNA. TRBV21-1 is tagged as a pseudogene. The CDR3 has 18 residues. CDR3 nucleotides: TGTGCCAGCACCAAGGGGACGCCGGGACTAACCCTCACCGGGGAGCTGTTTTTT. It yields the protein CASTKGTPGLTLTGELFF.

J is TRBJ1-1 and V is TRBV28; a weak D match, TRBD1 (5 bases). CDR3 length equals 16 residues. Trimming took off 5 bases at V and 9 bases at J, with 25 bases between the two ends. Germline V gene sequence: CDR1 MDHEN, CDR2 SYDVKM. The CDR3 region is CASSILTFWGGVKAFF. For the CDR3, the DNA is TGTGCCAGCAGTATTCTAACGTTCTGGGGGGGGGTTAAAGCTTTCTTT.

The rearrangement joins TRBV7-3 to TRBJ2-1; TRBD2 matches 11 bases. Germline assignment: CDR1 SGHTA and CDR2 FQGTGA. The ends lost 2 bases at V and 7 bases at J; junction bases unmatched: 4. The CDR3 has 15 residues. The CDR3 region has the DNA TGTGCCAGCAGCTTATTTAGCGGGAGGGCAAATGAGCAGTTCTTC. It translates to CASSLFSGRANEQFF.